One and the same sample provided the 6 T cell receptor beta chains below, sequenced in a study of blood T cell repertoires in COVID-19. Here immunoSEQ multiplex PCR was the method, and the copy in TCRdb shows in-frame clones only, minus some. The sample includes about 180,000 clones, 88% of them seen just once. Sequenced sample: PBMCs or T cells enriched from blood (not recorded which). These receptors were obtained from a woman in her late teens or twenties who had recovered from COVID-19.

This rearrangement joins TRBV5-4 to TRBJ1-2, with TRBD1 identical over 7 bases. CDR3 length equals 13 residues. Germline V gives CDR1 SGHNT, CDR2 YYREEE (reference sequence). V was pared by 5 bases and J by 3 bases, with 4 bases of the junction left unmatched. For the CDR3, the DNA is TGTGCCAGCAGTTATGGACAGGACTATGGCTACACCTTC. Its translation is CASSYGQDYGYTF. Full variable domain (outside the CDR3, taken from reference TRBV5-4 and TRBJ1-2): ETGVTQSPTHLIKTRGQQVTLRCSSQSGHNTVSWYQQALGQGPQFIFQYYREEENGRGNFPPRFSGLQFPNYSSELNVNALELDDSALYLCASSYGQDYGYTFGSGTRLTVV.

This clone was observed a few times. The V call is TRBV21-1, the J call TRBJ2-7; whether TRBD2, the table's D call, matches the DNA was not checked. TRBV21-1 is marked as a pseudogene. The CDR3 sequence is 14 residues long. The CDR3 is CASSGGRVVHEQYF. The DNA of the CDR3 is TGTGCCAGCAGCGGAGGACGAGTGGTCCACGAGCAGTACTTC.

The chain employs TRBV15 and TRBJ2-7, with D tentatively TRBD2 (8 bases). The CDR3 covers 17 residues. Germline-derived CDR1 and CDR2 are LNHNV and YYDKDF (reference sequence). Trimming took 1 base from V and 2 from J, leaving 18 bases between them. CDR3 amino acids: CATSRAGGGGTTYEQYF. The CDR3 DNA reads TGTGCCACCAGCAGAGCGGGAGGGGGCGGGACCACCTACGAGCAGTACTTC.

This clone was seen more than once but under ten times. The chain has TRBV7-6 and TRBJ1-3; tentatively, D is TRBD1 (5 bases). V gave up 9 bases and J gave up 0 bases, with 18 bases separating them. Per the germline V gene, CDR1 is SGHVS and CDR2 is FNYEAQ. The CDR3 spans 16 residues. The CDR3 bases are TGTGCCAGGGGGGGAGCCAACGTCCCCTCTGGAAACACCATATATTTT. This codes for CARGGANVPSGNTIYF. Combining the CDR3 with reference TRBV7-6 and TRBJ1-3 gives the whole variable domain GAGVSQSPRYKVTKRGQDVALRCDPISGHVSLYWYRQALGQGPEFLTYFNYEAQQDKSGLPNDRFSAERPEGSISTLTIQRTEQRDSAMYRCARGGANVPSGNTIYFGEGSWLTVV.

The V and J genes are TRBV19 and TRBJ1-2; D perhaps matches TRBD1 (5 bases). In germline, CDR1 is LNHDA, CDR2 SQIVND (reference sequence). V lost 5 bases to trimming and J lost 7 bases, with 14 bases between them. The CDR3 loop spans 13 amino acids. The CDR3 sequence is CASSVGEGFGYTF. The CDR3 DNA reads as TGTGCCAGTAGTGTCGGGGAGGGGTTTGGCTACACCTTC.

The CDR3 DNA is TGTGCCAGCCAAGGGGTTGCGGGAAGCGAGCAGTACTTC. Amino acids: CASQGVAGSEQYF. This chain joins TRBV27 and TRBJ2-7, with D tentatively TRBD2 (6 bases). The CDR3 contains 13 residues. Germline CDR1 reads MNHEY; CDR2 reads SMNVEV (reference sequence). Between the trimmed V and J ends, which lost 8 bases and 6 bases, there was a span of 17 bases.